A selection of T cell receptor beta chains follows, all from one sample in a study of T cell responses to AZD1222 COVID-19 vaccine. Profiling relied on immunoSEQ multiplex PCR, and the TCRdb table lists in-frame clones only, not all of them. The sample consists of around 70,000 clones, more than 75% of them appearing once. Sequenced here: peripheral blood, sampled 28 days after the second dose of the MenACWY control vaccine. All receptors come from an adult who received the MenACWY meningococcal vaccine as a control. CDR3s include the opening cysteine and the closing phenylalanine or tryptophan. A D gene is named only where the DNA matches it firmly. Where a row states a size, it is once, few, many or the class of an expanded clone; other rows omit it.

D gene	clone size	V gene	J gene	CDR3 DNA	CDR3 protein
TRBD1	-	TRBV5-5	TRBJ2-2	TGTGCCAGCAGCCCCGGACAGGGTGGGACCGGGGAGCTGTTTTTT	CASSPGQGGTGELFF
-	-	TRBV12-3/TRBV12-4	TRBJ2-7	TGTGCCAGCAGTTTTCAGCGTAGCTACGAGCAGTACTTC	CASSFQRSYEQYF
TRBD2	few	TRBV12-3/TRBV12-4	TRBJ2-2	TGTGCCAGCAGTTTTCTAGCGGGGAGTGAGCTGTTTTTT	CASSFLAGSELFF
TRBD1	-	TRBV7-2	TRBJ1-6	TGTGCCAGCAGCTTATCAGGGGGCGAGGCGACCCTCCACTTT	CASSLSGGEATLHF
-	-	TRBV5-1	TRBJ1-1	TGCGCCAGCAGCCCGGCGGGCACTGAAGCTTTCTTT	CASSPAGTEAFF
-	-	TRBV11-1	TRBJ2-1	TGTGCCAGCAGCCCCCAGGGGATCTTTCACAATGAGCAGTTCTTC	CASSPQGIFHNEQFF
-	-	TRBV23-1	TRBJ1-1	TGCGCCAGCAGTCCGCGACAGGAGGGGAGTGAAGCTTTCTTT	CASSPRQEGSEAFF
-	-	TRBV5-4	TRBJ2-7	TGTGCCAGCAGCTTGGGGGTCAGGGTAGGCGAGCAGTACTTC	CASSLGVRVGEQYF
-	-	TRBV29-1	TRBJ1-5	TGCAGCGTTTCAACAGGGCTTAGCAATCAGCCCCAGCATTTT	CSVSTGLSNQPQHF
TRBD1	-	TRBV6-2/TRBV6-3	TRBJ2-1	TGTGCCAGCAGTTACCTGGGACAGGGGGTGCTTTACAATGAGCAGTTCTTC	CASSYLGQGVLYNEQFF
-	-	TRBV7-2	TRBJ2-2	TGTGCCAGCAGCTTCGGGGCAGGGGTGAACACCGGGGAGCTGTTTTTT	CASSFGAGVNTGELFF
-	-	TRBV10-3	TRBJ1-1	TGTGCCATCAGTAAAGAGCGAAGGGCTGAAGCTTTCTTT	CAISKERRAEAFF
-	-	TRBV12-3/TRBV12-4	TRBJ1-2	TGTGCCAGCAGCACGGGGTCGGGGGGCTACACCTTC	CASSTGSGGYTF
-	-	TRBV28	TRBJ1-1	TGTGCCACGAGCAGGAACACTGAAGCTTTCTTT	CATSRNTEAFF
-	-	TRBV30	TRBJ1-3	TGTGCCTGGAGTGTGGGGAGCTCTGGAAACACCATATATTTT	CAWSVGSSGNTIYF